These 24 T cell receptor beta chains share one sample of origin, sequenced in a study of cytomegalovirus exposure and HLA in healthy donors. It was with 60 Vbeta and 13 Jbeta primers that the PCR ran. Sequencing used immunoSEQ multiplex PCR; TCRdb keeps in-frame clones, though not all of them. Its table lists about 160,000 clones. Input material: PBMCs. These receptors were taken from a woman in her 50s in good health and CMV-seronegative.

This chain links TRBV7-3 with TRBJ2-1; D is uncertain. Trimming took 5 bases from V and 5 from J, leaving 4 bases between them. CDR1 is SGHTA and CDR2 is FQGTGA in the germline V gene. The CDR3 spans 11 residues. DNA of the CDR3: TGTGCCAGCAGCGAGAACAATGAGCAGTTCTTC. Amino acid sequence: CASSENNEQFF. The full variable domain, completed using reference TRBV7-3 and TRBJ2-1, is GAGVSQTPSNKVTEKGKYVELRCDPISGHTALYWYRQSLGQGPEFLIYFQGTGAADDSGLPNDRFFAVRPEGSVSTLKIQRTERGDSAVYLCASSENNEQFFGPGTRLTVL.

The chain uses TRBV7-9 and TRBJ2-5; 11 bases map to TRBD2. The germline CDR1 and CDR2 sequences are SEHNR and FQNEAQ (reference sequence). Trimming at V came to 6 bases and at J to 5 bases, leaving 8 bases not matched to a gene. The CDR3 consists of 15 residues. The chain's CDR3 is CASSLNLAGGETQYF. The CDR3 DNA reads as TGTGCCAGCAGTCTAAACCTAGCGGGAGGTGAGACCCAGTACTTC. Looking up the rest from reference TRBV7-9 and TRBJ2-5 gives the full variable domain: DTGVSQNPRHKITKRGQNVTFRCDPISEHNRLYWYRQTLGQGPEFLTYFQNEAQLEKSRLLSDRFSAERPKGSFSTLEIQRTEQGDSAMYLCASSLNLAGGETQYFGPGTRLLVL.

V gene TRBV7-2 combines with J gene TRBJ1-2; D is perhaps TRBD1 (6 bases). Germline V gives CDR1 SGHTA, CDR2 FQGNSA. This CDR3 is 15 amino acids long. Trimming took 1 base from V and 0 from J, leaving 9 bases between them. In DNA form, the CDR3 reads TGTGCCAGCAGCTTAGGGGGGGGCCCTAACTATGGCTACACCTTC. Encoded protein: CASSLGGGPNYGYTF.

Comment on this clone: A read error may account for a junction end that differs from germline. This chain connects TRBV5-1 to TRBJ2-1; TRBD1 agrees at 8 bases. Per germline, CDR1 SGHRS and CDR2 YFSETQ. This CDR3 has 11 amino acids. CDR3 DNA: TGCGCCAGCAGCTCGGGACAGGAGAATCTCTTC. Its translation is CASSSGQENLF.

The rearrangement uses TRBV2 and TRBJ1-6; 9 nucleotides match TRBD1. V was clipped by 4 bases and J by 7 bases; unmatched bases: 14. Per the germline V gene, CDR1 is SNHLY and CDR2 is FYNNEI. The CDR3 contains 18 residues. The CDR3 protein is CASSAERGQGVWNSPLHF. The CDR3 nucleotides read TGTGCCAGCAGTGCGGAAAGGGGACAGGGAGTTTGGAATTCACCCCTCCACTTT.

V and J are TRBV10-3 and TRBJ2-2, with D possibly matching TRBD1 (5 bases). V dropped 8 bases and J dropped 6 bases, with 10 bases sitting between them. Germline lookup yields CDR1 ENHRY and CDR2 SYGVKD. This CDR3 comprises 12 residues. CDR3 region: CAILGVAGELFF. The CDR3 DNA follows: TGTGCCATCCTAGGGGTAGCCGGGGAGCTGTTTTTT.

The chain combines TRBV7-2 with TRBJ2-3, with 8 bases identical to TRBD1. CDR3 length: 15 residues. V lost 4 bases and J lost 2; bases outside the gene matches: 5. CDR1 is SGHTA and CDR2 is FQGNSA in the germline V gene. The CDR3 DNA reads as TGTGCCAGCAGCTCCAGGACAGGGACCACAGATACGCAGTATTTT. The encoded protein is CASSSRTGTTDTQYF.

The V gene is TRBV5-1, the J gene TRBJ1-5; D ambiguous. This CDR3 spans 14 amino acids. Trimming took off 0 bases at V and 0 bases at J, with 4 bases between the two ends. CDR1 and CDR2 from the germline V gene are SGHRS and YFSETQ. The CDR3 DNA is TGCGCCAGCAGCTTGGACAGTAGCAATCAGCCCCAGCATTTT. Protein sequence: CASSLDSSNQPQHF.

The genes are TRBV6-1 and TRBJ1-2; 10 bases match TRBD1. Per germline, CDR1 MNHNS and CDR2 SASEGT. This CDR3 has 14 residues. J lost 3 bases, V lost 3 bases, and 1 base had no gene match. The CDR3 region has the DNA TGTGCCAGCAGTGAGGGGACAGGGGACTATGGCTACACCTTC. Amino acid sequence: CASSEGTGDYGYTF.

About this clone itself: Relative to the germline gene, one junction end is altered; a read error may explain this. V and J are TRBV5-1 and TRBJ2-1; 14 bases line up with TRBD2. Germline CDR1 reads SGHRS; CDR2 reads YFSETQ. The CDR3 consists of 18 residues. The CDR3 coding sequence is TGCGCCAGCAGCTTGGGACTAGCGGGAGGGAGCTCCGACAATGAGCAGTTCTTC. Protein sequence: CASSLGLAGGSSDNEQFF. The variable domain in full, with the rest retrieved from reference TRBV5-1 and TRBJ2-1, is KAGVTQTPRYLIKTRGQQVTLSCSPISGHRSVSWYQQTPGQGLQFLFEYFSETQRNKGNFPGRFSGRQFSNSRSEMNVSTLELGDSALYLCASSLGLAGGSSDNEQFFGPGTRLTVL.

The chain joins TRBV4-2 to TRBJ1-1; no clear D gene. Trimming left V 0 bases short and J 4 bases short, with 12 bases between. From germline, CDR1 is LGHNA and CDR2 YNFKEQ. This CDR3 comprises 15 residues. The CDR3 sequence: CASSQDNRAGTEAFF. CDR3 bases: TGTGCCAGCAGCCAAGATAACCGGGCGGGCACTGAAGCTTTCTTT.

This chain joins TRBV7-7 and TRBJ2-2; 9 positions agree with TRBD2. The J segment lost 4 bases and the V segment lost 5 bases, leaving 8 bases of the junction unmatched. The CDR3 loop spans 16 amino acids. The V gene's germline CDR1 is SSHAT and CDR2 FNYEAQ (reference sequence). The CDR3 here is CASSAIAGVVTGELFF. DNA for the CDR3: TGTGCCAGCAGCGCCATAGCGGGAGTAGTCACCGGGGAGCTGTTTTTT. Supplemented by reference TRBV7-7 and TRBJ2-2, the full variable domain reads GAGVSQSPRYKVTKRGQDVTLRCDPISSHATLYWYQQALGQGPEFLTYFNYEAQPDKSGLPSDRFSAERPEGSISTLTIQRTEQRDSAMYRCASSAIAGVVTGELFFGEGSRLTVL.

CDR3 in amino acids: CASSSPQGEPRAFF. CDR3 nucleotides: TGCGCCAGCAGCTCCCCACAGGGAGAACCTCGGGCTTTCTTT. The chain couples TRBV5-1 to TRBJ1-1, with D possibly matching TRBD1 (6 bases). CDR3 length equals 14 residues. Per the germline V gene, CDR1 is SGHRS and CDR2 is YFSETQ. Deletions cut 3 bases from V and 11 bases from J, with 20 bases between.

The chain's CDR3 is CASSQIPGGNADTQYF. The CDR3, as DNA: TGCGCCAGCAGCCAAATTCCGGGGGGGAATGCGGATACGCAGTATTTT. V and J are TRBV4-1 and TRBJ2-3; 8 nucleotides match TRBD2. This CDR3 has 16 residues. Per germline, CDR1 MGHRA and CDR2 YSYEKL. V was pared by 2 bases and J by 6 bases, with 10 bases of the junction left unmatched.

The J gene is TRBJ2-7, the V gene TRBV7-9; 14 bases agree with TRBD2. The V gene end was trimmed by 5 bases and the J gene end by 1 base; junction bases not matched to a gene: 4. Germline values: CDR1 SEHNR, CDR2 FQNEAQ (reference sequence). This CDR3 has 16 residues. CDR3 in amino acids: CASSARLAGGSYEQYF. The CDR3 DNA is TGTGCCAGCAGCGCCCGACTAGCGGGAGGGTCCTACGAGCAGTACTTC.

The CDR3 protein is CASSEARTGLLNSNQPQHF. CDR3 nucleotide sequence: TGTGCCAGCAGTGAAGCCCGGACAGGGCTCCTGAATAGCAATCAGCCCCAGCATTTT. The chain is built from TRBV6-1 and TRBJ1-5; 8 nucleotides align to TRBD1. From germline, CDR1 is MNHNS and CDR2 SASEGT. Germline trimming cut 0 bases from V and 0 bases from J; bases unmatched to any gene: 10. This CDR3 contains 19 residues.

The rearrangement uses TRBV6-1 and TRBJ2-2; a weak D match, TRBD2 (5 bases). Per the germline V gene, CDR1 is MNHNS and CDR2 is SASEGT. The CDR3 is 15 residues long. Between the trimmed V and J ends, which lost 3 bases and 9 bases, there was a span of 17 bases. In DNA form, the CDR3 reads TGTGCCAGCAGTGAGGGTGGGCACGGGAAACGGGAGCTGTTTTTT. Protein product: CASSEGGHGKRELFF.

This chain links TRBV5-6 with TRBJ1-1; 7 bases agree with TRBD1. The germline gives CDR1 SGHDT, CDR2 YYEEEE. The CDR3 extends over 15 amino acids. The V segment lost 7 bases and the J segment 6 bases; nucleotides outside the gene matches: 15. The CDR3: CASGRGFWNGAEAFF. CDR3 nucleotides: TGTGCCAGCGGCAGGGGGTTTTGGAATGGCGCTGAAGCTTTCTTT.

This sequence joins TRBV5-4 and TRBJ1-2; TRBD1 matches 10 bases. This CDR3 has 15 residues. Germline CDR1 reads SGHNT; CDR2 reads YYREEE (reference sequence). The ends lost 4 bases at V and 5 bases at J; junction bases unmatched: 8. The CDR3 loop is CASSPMTGGGYGYTF. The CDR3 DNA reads TGTGCCAGCAGCCCAATGACAGGGGGCGGGTATGGCTACACCTTC.

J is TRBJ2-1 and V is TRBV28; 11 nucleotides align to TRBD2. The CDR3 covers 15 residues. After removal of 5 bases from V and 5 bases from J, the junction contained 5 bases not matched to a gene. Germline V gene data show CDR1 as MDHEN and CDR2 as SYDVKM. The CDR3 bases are TGTGCCAGCAGTCCAGCACTAGCGGGGGACAATGAGCAGTTCTTC. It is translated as CASSPALAGDNEQFF.

CDR3 amino acids: CASSLGTGRTEAFF. CDR3 nucleotides: TGCGCCAGCAGCTTGGGGACAGGAAGGACTGAAGCTTTCTTT. The V and J genes are TRBV5-1 and TRBJ1-1; 7 bases are shared with TRBD1. The J segment lost 5 bases and the V segment lost 0 bases, leaving 4 bases of the junction unmatched. Germline V CDR1 and CDR2: SGHRS, YFSETQ. This CDR3 contains 14 residues. Full variable domain (outside the CDR3, taken from reference TRBV5-1 and TRBJ1-1): KAGVTQTPRYLIKTRGQQVTLSCSPISGHRSVSWYQQTPGQGLQFLFEYFSETQRNKGNFPGRFSGRQFSNSRSEMNVSTLELGDSALYLCASSLGTGRTEAFFGQGTRLTVV.

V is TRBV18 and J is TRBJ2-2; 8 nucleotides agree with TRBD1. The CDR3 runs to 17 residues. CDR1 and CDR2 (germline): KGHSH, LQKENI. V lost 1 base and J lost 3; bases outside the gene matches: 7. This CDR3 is CASSPRGTGGDTGELFF. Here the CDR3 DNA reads TGTGCCAGCTCACCACGGGGGACAGGAGGGGACACCGGGGAGCTGTTTTTT.

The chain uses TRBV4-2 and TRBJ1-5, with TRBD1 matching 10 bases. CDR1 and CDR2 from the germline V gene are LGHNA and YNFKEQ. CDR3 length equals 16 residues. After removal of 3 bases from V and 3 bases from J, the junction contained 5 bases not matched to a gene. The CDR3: CASSQPGQGFNQPQHF. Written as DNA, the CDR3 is TGTGCCAGCAGCCAGCCGGGACAGGGGTTCAATCAGCCCCAGCATTTT.

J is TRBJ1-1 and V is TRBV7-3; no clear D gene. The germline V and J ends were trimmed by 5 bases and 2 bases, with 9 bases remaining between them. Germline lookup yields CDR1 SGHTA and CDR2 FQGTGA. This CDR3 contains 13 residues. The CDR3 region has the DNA TGTGCCAGCAGCCCCCAGACAAACACTGAAGCTTTCTTT. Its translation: CASSPQTNTEAFF.